The 3 T cell receptor beta chains below all came from one sample that was sequenced in a study of blood T cell repertoires in COVID-19. Assay: immunoSEQ multiplex PCR; the TCRdb copy retains only in-frame clones and omits some. The sample has 300,000 to 350,000 clones; around 85% are singletons. Input material: PBMCs or T cells enriched from blood (not recorded which). The origin of the receptors is a man between 25 and 39 years old who had recovered from COVID-19.

The chain recombines TRBV27 with TRBJ2-5; 7 bases are shared with TRBD1. V shed 4 bases, J shed 4 bases, and the junction held 9 bases outside the gene matches. Germline CDR1 and CDR2: MNHEY and SMNVEV (reference sequence). The CDR3 runs 15 residues. The CDR3: CASSSTTGFGETQYF. CDR3 DNA: TGTGCCAGCAGTTCCACGACAGGGTTTGGAGAGACCCAGTACTTC.

CDR3 bases: TGTGCCAGCAGTGTGGAGGGAACCGGGGAGCTGTTTTTT. The encoded protein is CASSVEGTGELFF. This chain uses TRBV6-4 with TRBJ2-2; tentative D call: TRBD2 (6 bases). With 4 bases removed from V and 5 bases from J, the gap between germline ends came to 8 bases. The CDR3 contains 13 residues. Germline lookup yields CDR1 MRHNA and CDR2 SNTAGT.

The V and J genes are TRBV19 and TRBJ1-1, with D maybe TRBD1 (6 bases). Between the trimmed V and J ends, which lost 5 bases and 4 bases, there was a span of 11 bases. This CDR3 has 13 residues. Germline lookup yields CDR1 LNHDA and CDR2 SQIVND (reference sequence). The CDR3 DNA reads as TGTGCCAGTAGTGAACAGGGTGGCACTGAAGCTTTCTTT. It specifies CASSEQGGTEAFF.